What follows are 17 T cell receptor beta chains derived from one specimen sequenced in a study of cytomegalovirus exposure and HLA in healthy donors. PCR involved 60 Vbeta and 13 Jbeta primers. Repertoires were generated with immunoSEQ multiplex PCR, while TCRdb's copy carries only in-frame clones and drops some. Counted here are about 190,000 clones, around 82% occurring once; the ten biggest clones make up approximately 14%. Sequenced material: PBMCs. Receptor source: a woman in her 30s in good health and CMV-seropositive.

The chain uses TRBV28 and TRBJ2-7; D perhaps matches TRBD1 (6 bases). Deletions cut 5 bases from V and 3 bases from J, with 26 bases between. The V gene's germline CDR1 is MDHEN and CDR2 SYDVKM. The CDR3 is 18 amino acids. The CDR3 reads CASSALSLGQPGLYEQYF. DNA for the CDR3: TGTGCCAGCAGTGCTTTATCCCTCGGACAGCCTGGCCTCTACGAGCAGTACTTC.

The CDR3 reads CATGETGRGNTIYF. The CDR3, as DNA: TGTGCCACCGGGGAGACAGGGAGGGGAAACACCATATATTTT. This rearrangement joins TRBV6-6 to TRBJ1-3; the match to TRBD1 covers 7 bases. This CDR3 spans 14 amino acids. Looked up from germline, CDR1 is MNHNY and CDR2 is SVGAGI (reference sequence). V gave up 10 bases and J gave up 4 bases; unmatched junction bases: 10.

This rearrangement joins TRBV11-2 to TRBJ2-7; D remains ambiguous. This CDR3 contains 14 residues. Germline lookup yields CDR1 SGHAT and CDR2 FQNNGV. V shed 3 bases and J shed 3 bases, with 12 bases lying between them. As DNA, the CDR3 is TGTGCCAGCAGCTTTGAACAGAAGTTCTACGAGCAGTACTTC. Translation gives CASSFEQKFYEQYF.

V and J are TRBV28 and TRBJ1-4, with D uncertain. This CDR3 comprises 13 residues. Trimming stripped 5 bases from V and 15 bases from J, with 19 bases between. Germline CDR1 is MDHEN and CDR2 is SYDVKM. The CDR3 bases are TGTGCCAGCAGTGGTAAAAGCAGAGCGGGGATGTTTTTT. This codes for CASSGKSRAGMFF.

The chain carries TRBV5-6 and TRBJ2-5; possible D gene TRBD1, 8 bases. Germline CDR1 and CDR2: SGHDT and YYEEEE. With 5 bases removed from V and 4 bases from J, the gap between germline ends came to 24 bases. The CDR3 spans 17 residues. The CDR3 spells CASSPKERDRYGETQYF. CDR3 nucleotides: TGTGCCAGCAGTCCCAAAGAGCGGGACAGGTATGGAGAGACCCAGTACTTC.

The chain uses TRBV29-1 and TRBJ1-2, with 8 bases aligning to TRBD1. V was pared by 7 bases and J by 4 bases, with 11 bases of the junction left unmatched. CDR3 length equals 14 residues. CDR1 SQVTM and CDR2 ANQGSEA come from the germline V gene. The CDR3 DNA is TGCAGCGCTGGGGGGGGAGACAGGGGCTATGGCTACACCTTC. It translates to CSAGGGDRGYGYTF.

V is TRBV28 and J is TRBJ1-5; 10 bases align to TRBD1. The junction had 5 bases not matched to a gene; V was cut back by 4 bases and J by 2 bases. Germline V lookup: CDR1 MDHEN, CDR2 SYDVKM. The CDR3 runs 16 residues. CDR3 in amino acids: CASSSLGTGGNQPQHF. The CDR3 bases are TGTGCCAGCAGTTCGCTAGGGACAGGGGGCAATCAGCCCCAGCATTTT. Filled out from reference TRBV28 and TRBJ1-5, the complete variable domain reads DVKVTQSSRYLVKRTGEKVFLECVQDMDHENMFWYRQDPGLGLRLIYFSYDVKMKEKGDIPEGYSVSREKKERFSLILESASTNQTSMYLCASSSLGTGGNQPQHFGDGTRLSIL.

The V gene is TRBV5-1, the J gene TRBJ2-1; TRBD2 aligns across 8 bases. There are 15 residues in the CDR3. V trimming: 7 bases; J trimming: 4 bases; junction bases outside the gene matches: 10. Germline V gene lookup returns CDR1 SGHRS and CDR2 YFSETQ. CDR3 residues: CASGLGGGGYNEQFF. CDR3 sequence (DNA): TGCGCCAGCGGACTTGGGGGCGGGGGGTACAATGAGCAGTTCTTC.

V gene TRBV29-1 combines with J gene TRBJ2-2, with TRBD2 matching over 10 bases. The germline V gene has CDR1 SQVTM and CDR2 ANQGSEA. With V trimmed by 5 bases and J by 6 bases, 12 bases remained unmatched. The CDR3 totals 16 residues. The CDR3 region is CSVWSSGGPASGELFF. The DNA of the CDR3 is TGCAGCGTTTGGTCTAGCGGGGGCCCGGCCTCCGGGGAGCTGTTTTTT.

This chain links TRBV19 with TRBJ2-1; TRBD2 is a possible D gene (6 bases). Trimming shortened V by 7 bases and J by 2 bases, and 15 bases separated the two germline ends. This CDR3 contains 15 residues. Germline-derived CDR1 and CDR2 are LNHDA and SQIVND (reference sequence). Here the CDR3 DNA reads TGTGCCAGTACCCTCGGGGCGGGGACCTACAATGAGCAGTTCTTC. Protein: CASTLGAGTYNEQFF.

The chain employs TRBV11-2 and TRBJ2-3; 14 bases are shared with TRBD2. Losses at the gene ends were 5 bases for V and 5 bases for J; bases not matched to a gene: 3. Per the germline V gene, CDR1 is SGHAT and CDR2 is FQNNGV. The CDR3 totals 15 residues. The CDR3 spells CASSQTSGGVDTQYF. In DNA form, the CDR3 reads TGTGCCAGCAGCCAGACTAGCGGGGGGGTAGATACGCAGTATTTT.

This clone was recorded once. The chain uses TRBV7-5 and TRBJ1-2; TRBD1 is the table's D call and was not checked against the DNA. TRBV7-5 represents a pseudogene. The CDR3 length is 13 residues. As DNA, the CDR3 is TGTGCCAGAAGCTTAGCGGGCAGGGCGGGCTACACCTTC. Encoded protein: CARSLAGRAGYTF.

In its sample, this clone was seen a few times. The chain combines TRBV30 with TRBJ2-7; 12 bases align to TRBD2. This CDR3 spans 16 amino acids. With V trimmed by 2 bases and J by 2 bases, 7 bases remained unmatched. In germline, CDR1 is GTSNPN, CDR2 SVGIG (reference sequence). CDR3 sequence (DNA): TGTGCCTGGAGTCCTCCGGGACTAGCGGGCCCCTACGAGCAGTACTTC. Its translation: CAWSPPGLAGPYEQYF.

The chain has TRBV30 and TRBJ2-1; TRBD2 might be the D (6 bases). Germline values: CDR1 GTSNPN, CDR2 SVGIG (reference sequence). The germline V and J ends were trimmed by 4 bases and 4 bases, with 14 bases remaining between them. The CDR3 spans 14 residues. DNA for the CDR3: TGTGCCTGGACAAAGGGACTCGCTTACAATGAGCAGTTCTTC. Its protein product is CAWTKGLAYNEQFF.

This chain connects TRBV6-5 to TRBJ2-2; 9 bases agree with TRBD2. The V gene's germline CDR1 is MNHEY and CDR2 SVGAGI. J lost 0 bases, V lost 6 bases, and 2 bases had no gene match. The length of the CDR3 is 15 residues. CDR3 DNA: TGTGCCAGCAGCCGCGGGGGGGCGAACACCGGGGAGCTGTTTTTT. It encodes CASSRGGANTGELFF.

This chain links TRBV11-1 with TRBJ2-2, with TRBD1 as a possible D gene (6 bases). CDR3 length equals 15 residues. V lost 5 bases to trimming and J lost 4 bases, with 14 bases between them. Germline V gene data show CDR1 as SGHAT and CDR2 as FQDESV (reference sequence). CDR3 sequence (DNA): TGTGCCAGCAGCCAAGGGGGTGCCGCCACCGGGGAGCTGTTTTTT. It encodes CASSQGGAATGELFF.

The rearrangement uses TRBV4-3 and TRBJ2-3; TRBD1 might be the D (8 bases). Trimming took 4 bases from V and 2 from J, leaving 22 bases between them. Germline V CDR1 and CDR2: LGHNA, YSLEER. The CDR3 consists of 18 residues. The CDR3 sequence: CASSPGTGGGSHTDTQYF. The CDR3 DNA reads TGCGCCAGCAGCCCGGGGACAGGAGGCGGGAGCCACACAGATACGCAGTATTTT.